This T cell receptor (beta chain) emerged from a study of shared clonotypes between healthy human individuals. Findings and limits, study-wide: Larger richness was generally estimated for naive than memory subsets. There were few donors, and this limited the genetic and exposure-history diversity represented.

Terminally differentiated effector memory CD45RA+ cells were excluded from the naive CD8 cells, which were CD45RO-negative and positively selected for CCR7. CDR3 size: 14 residues. Losses at the gene ends were 5 bases for V and 3 bases for J; bases not matched to a gene: 5. Germline-derived CDR1 and CDR2 are SEHNR and FQNEAQ (reference sequence). Clones were sequenced by immunoSEQ multiplex PCR, and TCRdb holds only the in-frame ones, with some missing. The repertoire holds around 2,100,000 clones, with about 95% as singletons. As concerns this clone: The target antigen is unknown.

The receptor was derived from a man between 18 and 35 years old in good health. The chain recombines TRBV7-9 with TRBJ1-1, with TRBD1 matching over 8 bases. The specimen sequenced was naive CD8+ T cells sorted from blood. The CDR3 loop is CASSRQGYDTEAFF. CDR3 nucleotide sequence: TGTGCCAGCAGCCGACAGGGGTACGACACTGAAGCTTTCTTT.